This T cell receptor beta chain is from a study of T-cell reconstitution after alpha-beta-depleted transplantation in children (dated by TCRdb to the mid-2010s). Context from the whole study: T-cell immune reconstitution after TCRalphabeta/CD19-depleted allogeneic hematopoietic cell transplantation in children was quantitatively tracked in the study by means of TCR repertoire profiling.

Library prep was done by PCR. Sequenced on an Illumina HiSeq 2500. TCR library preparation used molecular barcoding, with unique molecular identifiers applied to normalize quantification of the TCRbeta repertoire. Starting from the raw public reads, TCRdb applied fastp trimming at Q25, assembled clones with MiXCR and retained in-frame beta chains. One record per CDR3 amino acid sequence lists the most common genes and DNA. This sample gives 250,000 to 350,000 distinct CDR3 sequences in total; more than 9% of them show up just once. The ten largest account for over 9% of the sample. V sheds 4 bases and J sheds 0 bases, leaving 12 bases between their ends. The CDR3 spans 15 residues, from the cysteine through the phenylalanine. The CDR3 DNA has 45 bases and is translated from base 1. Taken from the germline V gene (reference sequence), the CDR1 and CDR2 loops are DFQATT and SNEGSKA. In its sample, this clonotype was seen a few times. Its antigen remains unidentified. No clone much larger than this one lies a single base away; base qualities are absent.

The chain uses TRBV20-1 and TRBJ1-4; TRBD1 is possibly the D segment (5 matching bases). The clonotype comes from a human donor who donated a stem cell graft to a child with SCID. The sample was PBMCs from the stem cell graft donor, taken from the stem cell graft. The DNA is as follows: TGCAGTGCTAAAGGGGCAGGTGCAACTAATGAAAAACTGTTTTTT. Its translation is CSAKGAGATNEKLFF.